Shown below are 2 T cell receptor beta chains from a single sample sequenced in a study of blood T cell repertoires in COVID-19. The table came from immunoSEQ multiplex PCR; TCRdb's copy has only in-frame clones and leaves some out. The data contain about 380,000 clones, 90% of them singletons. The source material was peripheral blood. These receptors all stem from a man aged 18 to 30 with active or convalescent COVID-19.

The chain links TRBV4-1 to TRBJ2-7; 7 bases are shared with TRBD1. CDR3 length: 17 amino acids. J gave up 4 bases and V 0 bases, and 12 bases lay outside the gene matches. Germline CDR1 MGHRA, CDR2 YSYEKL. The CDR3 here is CASSQDLGTVIAYEQYF. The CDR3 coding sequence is TGCGCCAGCAGCCAAGATCTCGGGACAGTAATAGCGTACGAGCAGTACTTC.

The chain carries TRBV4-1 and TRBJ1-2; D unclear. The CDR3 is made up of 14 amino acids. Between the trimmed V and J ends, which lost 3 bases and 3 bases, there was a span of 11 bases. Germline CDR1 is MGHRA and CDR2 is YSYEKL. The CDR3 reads CASSQREQHYGYTF. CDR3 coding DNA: TGCGCCAGCAGCCAGAGGGAACAGCACTATGGCTACACCTTC.